This TCR beta chain was found in a study of blood T cell repertoires in COVID-19. Background on the study: The United States, Italy and Spain were the sources of the acute and convalescent COVID-19 samples. From T cells, B-cell-depleted T cells, or PBMCs came the material, which was cDNA or gDNA.

Authors' processing steps: Estimated nucleated cell counts came from reference gene primer amplification. Generated by immunoSEQ multiplex PCR, the TCRdb table keeps only in-frame clones and is missing some. V, J and clone size derive from that table, while D and trimming were established from the DNA sequence. The data contain about 110,000 clones, approximately 85% of them seen just once; the ten biggest clones take up 6.5% to 10%. This CDR3 region has 13 residues. V lost 2 bases to trimming and J lost 2 bases, with 6 bases between them. The germline V gene encodes CDR1 MDHEN and CDR2 SYDVKM. This clone has more than one count but fewer than ten.

The origin of this receptor is a man aged 65-85 years with acute or convalescent COVID-19. The material sequenced was peripheral blood. The V gene is TRBV28, the J gene TRBJ1-2; no reliable D call. In DNA form, the CDR3 reads TGTGCCAGCAGTTTAGGCAGGAACTATGGCTACACCTTC. As protein: CASSLGRNYGYTF.